The source of this TCR beta chain is a study of blood T cells in healthy people across ages. Study-level findings and limits: One million T cells yielded diversity estimates that were considered underestimates.

Drawn from each donor were ten milliliters of peripheral blood. In regard to this clonotype: What it recognizes is unknown. This may arise from a read error, as a much more abundant clone is one base away.

A second PCR, run for roughly 7 to 12 cycles, used a sample-barcoded 5' primer plus a J-beta primer mix. TCRdb reprocessed the 5' RACE reads via MiXCR and lists one record per CDR3 protein. Of 650,000 to 950,000 distinct CDR3 sequences in the sample, approximately 48% were seen once. The sequenced material came from blood. The receptor was isolated from a man between 60 and 70 years old in good health.

In DNA form, the CDR3 reads TGTGCCAGCAGCTTACCCGGGACTAGCGGGGGGGCTGGAAATGAGCAGTTCTTC. Residues: CASSLPGTSGGAGNEQFF. This chain connects TRBV7-2 to TRBJ2-1, with TRBD2 matching over 16 bases. The CDR3 contains 18 residues. CDR1 SGHTA and CDR2 FQGNSA come from the germline V gene. Trimming took 2 bases from V and 7 from J; bases not matched to a gene: 8.